Here is one TCR beta chain with its context. The CDR3 spans 18 residues. Germline V gene data show CDR1 as MNHNS and CDR2 as SASEGT. The J segment lost 5 bases and the V segment lost 1 base, leaving 7 bases of the junction unmatched. The data belong to a study of blood T cell repertoires in COVID-19. Study-level background: The origin of the acute and convalescent COVID-19 samples was the United States, Italy and Spain. PBMCs, B-cell-depleted T cells, or T cells were the source of the cDNA or gDNA that made up the material.

The repertoire was sequenced with immunoSEQ multiplex PCR; TCRdb's copy has only in-frame clones and lacks some. The sample lists about 110,000 clones, around 74% occurring once. This TCR came from an older woman with acute or convalescent COVID-19. Sequencing was performed on peripheral blood. This chain links TRBV6-1 with TRBJ1-6; 11 positions match TRBD1. CDR3 amino acids: CASSEVWTGGGNNSPLHF. The DNA for the CDR3 is TGTGCCAGCAGTGAAGTCTGGACAGGGGGCGGGAATAATTCACCCCTCCACTTT.